Sequencing of this T cell receptor beta chain was carried out in a study of cytomegalovirus exposure and HLA in healthy donors. General study results and limits: Previously analyzed data showed that most TCR beta V segments were productive at a frequency of about 90% or about 30%. Follow-up analysis later connected one missense variant in DCLRE1C with trimming of TCR beta V- and J-genes.

The CDR3 runs 15 residues. CDR1 is GTSNPN and CDR2 is SVGIG in the germline V gene (reference sequence). Both 60 Vbeta primers and 13 Jbeta primers went into the PCR. Assay used: immunoSEQ multiplex PCR; TCRdb lists only in-frame clones, some missing. The data contain under 200,000 clones, 80% to 90% of them singletons. A word on this clone: The antigen is unknown.

The origin of this receptor is a woman between 50 and 59 years old in good health and CMV-seronegative. Sequences were obtained from PBMCs. The rearrangement links TRBV30 to TRBJ1-1; D is possibly TRBD1 (6 bases). The CDR3 sequence: CAWQGGGQYNTEAFF. Here the CDR3 DNA reads TGTGCGTGGCAGGGAGGGGGGCAGTACAACACTGAAGCTTTCTTT.